The 7 T cell receptor beta chains below come from one sample, sequenced in a study of molecular identifiers for immune sequencing clone quantification. TCRdb independently ran MiXCR on the PCR reads; one entry per CDR3 protein. This sample has about 320,000 distinct CDR3 sequences, with about a fifth found just once. Specimen: naive CD8+ T cells from blood, with Jurkat cell RNA spiked in. Specified subset: FACS-sorted CD8+CD4-CCR7+CD45RA+ naive T cells. All receptors derive from a human donor in good health. Some libraries in this study had Jurkat cell RNA spiked in.

This clonotype occurred many times. V gene TRBV30 combines with J gene TRBJ1-1, with a weak D call TRBD1 (5 bases). This CDR3 spans 13 amino acids. Germline assignment: CDR1 GTSNPN and CDR2 SVGIG (reference sequence). Trimming removed 0 bases at V and 8 bases at J, with 13 bases between. CDR3 bases: TGTGCCTGGAGTGTAGACCAGGGCAACGAAGCTTTCTTT. Residues: CAWSVDQGNEAFF. The full variable domain, completed using reference TRBV30 and TRBJ1-1, is SQTIHQWPATLVQPVGSPLSLECTVEGTSNPNLYWYRQAAGRGLQLLFYSVGIGQISSEVPQNLSASRPQDRQFILSSKKLLLSDSGFYLCAWSVDQGNEAFFGQGTRLTVV.

Notes on this clonotype: The germline gene is not matched at one end of the junction; a read error may be the cause. V usage is TRBV5-6 and J usage is TRBJ2-7; D is unclear. The CDR3 totals 13 residues. The germline CDR1 and CDR2 sequences are SGHDT and YYEEEE. CDR3 in amino acids: CASSLRSSYERYF. The CDR3 DNA reads as TGTGCCAGCAGCTTGAGGAGCTCCTACGAGCGGTACTTC.

This clonotype turned up a few times. The J gene is TRBJ1-2, the V gene TRBV19, with 10 bases aligning to TRBD1. Trimming cost V 7 bases and J 2 bases; bases outside gene matches: 10. Looked up from germline, CDR1 is LNHDA and CDR2 is SQIVND (reference sequence). CDR3 length: 16 amino acids. Here the CDR3 DNA reads TGTGCCAGTATCGGGATGACAGGGGGCCTAAACTATGGCTACACCTTC. Its translation: CASIGMTGGLNYGYTF.

This clonotype was seen repeatedly, ten times or more. V and J are TRBV5-6 and TRBJ2-1; the match to TRBD2 covers 8 bases. Germline trimming cut 3 bases from V and 10 bases from J; bases unmatched to any gene: 12. Per germline, CDR1 SGHDT and CDR2 YYEEEE. The length of the CDR3 is 15 residues. In DNA, the CDR3 is TGTGCCAGCAGCTCCGAGCGGGAGCGGCCGTTGGAGCAGTTCTTC. Amino acids: CASSSERERPLEQFF.

This clonotype showed up many times. The V call is TRBV19, the J call TRBJ2-7; TRBD2 is a possible D gene (5 bases). Trimming stripped 2 bases from V and 2 bases from J, with 7 bases between. CDR1 is LNHDA and CDR2 is SQIVND in the germline V gene (reference sequence). The CDR3 runs to 13 residues. The CDR3 DNA reads TGTGCCAGTAGTATATCGACTACCTACGAGCAGTACTTC. Its protein product is CASSISTTYEQYF.

Many counts were recorded for this clonotype. The chain is built from TRBV5-6 and TRBJ2-1; perhaps TRBD2 as D (7 bases). Germline V gives CDR1 SGHDT, CDR2 YYEEEE. The germline V and J ends were trimmed by 3 bases and 2 bases, with 12 bases remaining between them. There are 15 residues in the CDR3. The CDR3 sequence is CASSSGAGAYNEQFF. The CDR3 DNA follows: TGTGCCAGCAGCTCAGGGGCGGGAGCCTACAATGAGCAGTTCTTC.

A few counts support this clonotype. The junction departs from germline at one end; a sequencing error may be responsible. This chain joins TRBV12-5 and TRBJ1-1; D is uncertain. The CDR3 has 13 residues. CDR1 and CDR2 from the germline V gene are LGHNT and FRNRAP. As DNA, the CDR3 is TGTGCTAGTGGTTTGACAGTGAACAATGAAGCTTTCTTT. Protein: CASGLTVNNEAFF.